This T cell receptor (beta chain) originates from a study of shared clonotypes between healthy human individuals. This CDR3 is built from 13 residues. Germline CDR1 SGHNT, CDR2 YENEEA. Trimming cost V 1 base and J 5 bases, with 8 bases left between them. Terminally differentiated effector memory CD45RA+ cells were excluded from the naive CD8 cells, which were CD45RO-negative and positively selected for CCR7. Here immunoSEQ multiplex PCR was the method, and the copy in TCRdb shows in-frame clones only, minus some. This table has around 1,900,000 clones, approximately 92% appearing once. The J gene is TRBJ1-1, the V gene TRBV11-3; no firm D call. The source of this sequence is a man younger than 30 in good health. Some clones in this sample may be carry-over from other donors' samples. The specimen was naive CD8+ T cells from PBMCs. Here the CDR3 DNA reads TGTGCCAGCAGCTTAGGAAGGGTGACTGAAGCTTTCTTT. Amino acids: CASSLGRVTEAFF.